This entry is about one TCR beta chain. Authors' data handling: Reference gene primer amplification yielded estimated nucleated cell counts. Sequencing was performed with immunoSEQ multiplex PCR; in TCRdb, only in-frame clones are kept and a portion is missing. The V and J calls and clone size are taken from that table; D and trimming were inferred from the DNA. The data contain tens of thousands of clones, 86% of them singletons. The data are from a study of blood T cell repertoires in COVID-19. Overall study: Samples taken during acute and convalescent COVID-19 were collected in the United States, Italy and Spain. T cells, B-cell-depleted T cells, or PBMCs supplied cDNA or gDNA.

CDR3 length: 12 residues. Per the germline V gene, CDR1 is SNHLY and CDR2 is FYNNEI. V lost 1 base and J lost 5, with 5 bases in between. Sequenced: peripheral blood. This receptor was identified in an elderly man in a cohort sampled during active COVID-19. The chain recombines TRBV2 with TRBJ2-5; the D is unclear. The CDR3 protein is CASSEVGETQYF. The CDR3 region has the DNA TGTGCCAGCAGTGAAGTCGGGGAGACCCAGTACTTC.